One sample yielded the 18 T cell receptor beta chains listed below, sequenced in a study of control samples from healthy donors and cancer patients. The data were produced by immunoSEQ multiplex PCR, yet TCRdb's version contains in-frame clones alone and is incomplete. This sample yields 150,000 or so clones, of which roughly 93% are seen a single time; roughly 6.2% belongs to the top ten. Input material: blood. The source of these receptors is a man aged 18 to 30 in good health.

This chain links TRBV6-2 or TRBV6-3 with TRBJ1-5; a possible D gene is TRBD1 (5 bases). The CDR3 loop spans 14 amino acids. V was cut by 0 bases and J by 6 bases, with 9 bases left in between. Germline V gene data show CDR1 as MNHEY and CDR2 as SVGEGT. CDR3 region: CASSYSGDGQPQHF. CDR3 nucleotides: TGTGCCAGCAGTTACTCAGGGGACGGTCAGCCCCAGCATTTT.

V is TRBV28 and J is TRBJ2-2; D unclear. Germline values: CDR1 MDHEN, CDR2 SYDVKM. The CDR3 is 13 residues long. V was cut by 5 bases and J by 9 bases, with 13 bases left in between. The CDR3 bases are TGTGCCAGCAGTACATCCCCCCTGCGGGAGCTGTTTTTT. Protein sequence: CASSTSPLRELFF.

This sequence joins TRBV10-3 and TRBJ1-6, with no clear D. Germline V CDR1 and CDR2: ENHRY, SYGVKD. The V end was cut by 2 bases, the J end by 5 bases, with 10 bases between. This CDR3 region has 15 residues. The CDR3 bases are TGTGCCATCAGTGAGGGGAATTCGAATAATTCACCCCTCCACTTT. It translates to CAISEGNSNNSPLHF.

The chain carries TRBV5-6 and TRBJ1-1; 8 nucleotides line up with TRBD1. J was trimmed by 2 bases and V by 3 bases; bases with no gene match: 6. CDR3 size: 15 residues. Looked up from germline, CDR1 is SGHDT and CDR2 is YYEEEE. The DNA of the CDR3 is TGTGCCAGCAGCTGGGGGGACAGGCTCAACACTGAAGCTTTCTTT. This gives the protein CASSWGDRLNTEAFF.

In this sample, this clone turned up once. The rearrangement joins TRBV10-3 to TRBJ2-7; 9 bases line up with TRBD1. Germline V gene sequence: CDR1 ENHRY, CDR2 SYGVKD. The CDR3 runs 12 residues. J lost 4 bases, V lost 11 bases, and 6 bases had no gene match. The CDR3 here is CASRDREYEQYF. DNA of the CDR3: TGTGCCTCCCGGGACAGGGAGTACGAGCAGTACTTC.

The genes are TRBV7-2 and TRBJ2-6, with D perhaps matching TRBD2 (5 bases). Germline V lookup: CDR1 SGHTA, CDR2 FQGNSA. There are 15 residues in the CDR3. Between the trimmed V and J ends, which lost 4 bases and 0 bases, there was a span of 7 bases. CDR3 nucleotide sequence: TGTGCCAGCAGCTGGAGGATCTCTGGGGCCAACGTCCTGACTTTC. It translates to CASSWRISGANVLTF.

This clone has just one count. The J gene is TRBJ1-1, the V gene TRBV27, with D perhaps matching TRBD1 (6 bases). V was pared by 6 bases and J by 6 bases, with 23 bases between. Germline lookup yields CDR1 MNHEY and CDR2 SMNVEV (reference sequence). CDR3 length: 16 residues. CDR3 bases: TGTGCCAGCAGCCCTGACCGACAGGCGATGATGTCTGAAGCTTTCTTT. Translating it yields CASSPDRQAMMSEAFF.

The rearrangement links TRBV10-3 to TRBJ2-3, with D tentatively TRBD1 or TRBD2 (5 bases each). Trimming left V 0 bases short and J 9 bases short, with 10 bases between. From germline, CDR1 is ENHRY and CDR2 SYGVKD. This CDR3 spans 13 amino acids. CDR3 sequence: CAISESTGGTQYF. The CDR3 DNA sequence: TGTGCCATCAGTGAGTCGACTGGGGGAACGCAGTATTTT.

The CDR3 DNA reads TGTGCCAGCAGCCGGTATGGGGGGTCCGAGCAGTACTTC. It codes for CASSRYGGSEQYF. V usage is TRBV28 and J usage is TRBJ2-7, with D perhaps TRBD2 (6 bases). Trimming stripped 6 bases from V and 6 bases from J, with 15 bases between. Germline V gene data show CDR1 as MDHEN and CDR2 as SYDVKM. CDR3 size: 13 residues.

This clone showed up just a few times. This chain connects TRBV4-1 to TRBJ1-2; 7 bases map to TRBD1. Per the germline V gene, CDR1 is MGHRA and CDR2 is YSYEKL. The CDR3 has 15 amino acids. V shed 0 bases and J 7 bases; nucleotides not matched to a gene: 8. The CDR3 is CASSQETGLSSGYTF. CDR3 in DNA: TGCGCCAGCAGCCAAGAGACAGGGTTAAGCTCTGGCTACACCTTC.

V is TRBV5-1 and J is TRBJ2-2; 10 bases fit TRBD2. Trimming took 0 bases from V and 3 from J; bases not matched to a gene: 2. Germline V gene data show CDR1 as SGHRS and CDR2 as YFSETQ. This CDR3 has 16 residues. The CDR3 DNA reads as TGCGCCAGCAGCTTGGCCGGGACTAGCGACACCGGGGAGCTGTTTTTT. Translating it yields CASSLAGTSDTGELFF.

This clone is a singleton in its sample. V gene TRBV30 combines with J gene TRBJ1-2; perhaps TRBD1 as D (6 bases). Per the germline V gene, CDR1 is GTSNPN and CDR2 is SVGIG (reference sequence). The CDR3 loop spans 14 amino acids. The V gene lost 3 bases and the J gene lost 4 bases, with 15 bases spanning the gap. CDR3 protein: CAWSRTVSLYGYTF. As DNA, the CDR3 is TGTGCCTGGAGCAGGACAGTATCTCTCTATGGCTACACCTTC.

The chain joins TRBV18 to TRBJ1-5; D call uncertain. Germline-derived CDR1 and CDR2 are KGHSH and LQKENI. V lost 3 bases and J 4 bases, leaving 10 bases between the germline ends. The CDR3 has 14 amino acids. CDR3 DNA: TGTGCCAGCTCACCGTCGCAGCTTAATCAGCCCCAGCATTTT. It specifies CASSPSQLNQPQHF.

The V call is TRBV5-5, the J call TRBJ2-3, with D unresolved. CDR1 SGHKS and CDR2 YYEKEE come from the germline V gene (reference sequence). The V and J ends lost 3 bases and 6 bases respectively, with 17 bases between them. This CDR3 region has 15 residues. CDR3 amino acids: CASSSEVPVADTQYF. The CDR3 region has the DNA TGTGCCAGCAGCTCAGAAGTCCCCGTGGCCGATACGCAGTATTTT.

DNA of the CDR3: TGTGCCTGGACCCCGAGGCTCTCTGGAAACACCATATATTTT. It specifies CAWTPRLSGNTIYF. V gene TRBV30 combines with J gene TRBJ1-3; D not resolved. CDR3 length: 14 amino acids. Trimming cost V 4 bases and J 0 bases, with 10 bases left between them. Germline V CDR1 and CDR2: GTSNPN, SVGIG (reference sequence).

The chain is built from TRBV20-1 and TRBJ1-2; D gene ambiguous. The CDR3 extends over 13 amino acids. The V gene's germline CDR1 is DFQATT and CDR2 SNEGSKA (reference sequence). V lost 3 bases to trimming and J lost 4 bases, with 12 bases between them. The CDR3 reads CSASRRVGYGYTF. CDR3 nucleotides: TGCAGTGCTAGTAGGCGGGTAGGCTATGGCTACACCTTC.

The chain carries TRBV24-1 and TRBJ2-5; D unresolved. Between the trimmed V and J ends, which lost 0 bases and 4 bases, there was a span of 2 bases. The CDR3 loop spans 12 amino acids. Germline-derived CDR1 and CDR2 are KGHDR and SFDVKD. The CDR3 DNA follows: TGTGCCACCAGTGATTTGCTAGAGACCCAGTACTTC. It encodes CATSDLLETQYF.

This sequence joins TRBV5-4 and TRBJ1-1; no clear D. CDR3 length: 14 amino acids. Trimming stripped 3 bases from V and 2 bases from J, with 11 bases between. The germline V gene has CDR1 SGHNT and CDR2 YYREEE (reference sequence). CDR3 in DNA: TGTGCCAGCAGCTGGAATGGACCTAACACTGAAGCTTTCTTT. It codes for CASSWNGPNTEAFF.